Listed here are 13 T cell receptor beta chains from one sample, sequenced in a study of cytomegalovirus exposure and HLA in healthy donors. The assay was immunoSEQ multiplex PCR, and TCRdb's table has in-frame clones only and misses some. This sample yields about 160,000 clones, of which approximately 96% are seen a single time; around 0.9% belongs to the top ten. Sequencing used PBMCs. Receptors were obtained from a woman aged 18-35 years in good health and CMV-seronegative.

CDR3: CASSLVQDTDTQYF. The CDR3 DNA is TGTGCCAGCAGTTTAGTTCAGGACACAGATACGCAGTATTTT. The gene calls are TRBV27 and TRBJ2-3; D not resolved. The CDR3 contains 14 residues. The V gene's germline CDR1 is MNHEY and CDR2 SMNVEV (reference sequence). Deletions cut 2 bases from V and 2 bases from J, with 8 bases between.

This chain links TRBV30 with TRBJ1-5; possibly TRBD1 for D (5 bases). Germline loops: CDR1 GTSNPN, CDR2 SVGIG (reference sequence). This CDR3 comprises 15 residues. The V end was cut by 0 bases, the J end by 0 bases, with 9 bases between. The CDR3 nucleotides read TGTGCCTGGAGTGTGGGCAGGGATAGCAATCAGCCCCAGCATTTT. Protein product: CAWSVGRDSNQPQHF.

V gene TRBV5-6 combines with J gene TRBJ1-1; possible D gene TRBD1, 5 bases. The CDR3 has 14 amino acids. V lost 2 bases and J 6 bases, leaving 14 bases between the germline ends. Germline CDR1 is SGHDT and CDR2 is YYEEEE. The DNA of the CDR3 is TGTGCCAGCAGCTTCAACGCAGGGAAATCTGAAGCTTTCTTT. This sequence encodes CASSFNAGKSEAFF.

The genes are TRBV4-2 and TRBJ1-5; 12 positions agree with TRBD1. The CDR3 loop spans 18 amino acids. CDR1 LGHNA and CDR2 YNFKEQ come from the germline V gene. With 1 base clipped from V and 5 bases from J, the junction kept 9 bases outside the gene matches. The CDR3 region has the DNA TGTGCCAGCAGCCAAGGCCAGGGCGGGACAGGGGGCTATCAGCCCCAGCATTTT. Residues: CASSQGQGGTGGYQPQHF.

CDR3 DNA: TGTGCCAGCAGCCCACCGCTGACAGTTTCGAACACTGAAGCTTTCTTT. It translates to CASSPPLTVSNTEAFF. The chain has TRBV11-1 and TRBJ1-1; D possibly corresponds to TRBD1 (5 bases). The germline CDR1 and CDR2 sequences are SGHAT and FQDESV (reference sequence). The V end was cut by 5 bases, the J end by 1 base, with 17 bases between. CDR3 length equals 16 residues.

V and J are TRBV19 and TRBJ1-5; D uncertain. The V gene lost 6 bases and the J gene lost 0 bases, with 6 bases spanning the gap. The CDR3 totals 13 residues. Germline CDR1 LNHDA, CDR2 SQIVND (reference sequence). The CDR3 DNA sequence: TGTGCCAGTAGGGCTTATAGCAATCAGCCCCAGCATTTT. This sequence encodes CASRAYSNQPQHF.

The rearrangement uses TRBV10-3 and TRBJ1-4; a possible D gene is TRBD1 (5 bases). The germline V gene has CDR1 ENHRY and CDR2 SYGVKD. Trimming stripped 10 bases from V and 4 bases from J, with 13 bases between. This CDR3 spans 13 amino acids. CDR3: CATTRDFNEKLFF. The CDR3 DNA is TGTGCCACCACCCGGGACTTTAATGAAAAACTGTTTTTT.

This sequence joins TRBV15 and TRBJ2-7, with a weak D call TRBD2 (6 bases). V lost 0 bases and J 6 bases, leaving 15 bases between the germline ends. This CDR3 has 15 residues. Germline V CDR1 and CDR2: LNHNV, YYDKDF (reference sequence). For the CDR3, the DNA is TGTGCCACCAGCAGAGATTTGACGGGGGATGGCGAGCAGTACTTC. It translates to CATSRDLTGDGEQYF.

The chain combines TRBV7-9 with TRBJ1-1; no definite D call. The CDR3 covers 13 residues. The V end was cut by 3 bases, the J end by 4 bases, with 9 bases between. Germline V lookup: CDR1 SEHNR, CDR2 FQNEAQ (reference sequence). CDR3 DNA: TGTGCCAGCAGCTTCGGGGTGGGCACTGAAGCTTTCTTT. This codes for CASSFGVGTEAFF.

This chain links TRBV4-1 with TRBJ2-3, with TRBD2 matching 14 bases. The CDR3 contains 17 residues. J was trimmed by 0 bases and V by 6 bases; bases with no gene match: 5. The germline V gene has CDR1 MGHRA and CDR2 YSYEKL. CDR3 DNA: TGCGCCAGCAGTCCGGGACTAGCGGGGGCCAGCACAGATACGCAGTATTTT. Residues: CASSPGLAGASTDTQYF.

The CDR3 nucleotides are TGTGCCAGCAGCTTAGGGGTGGTGGAGTTTGGGTTCTTC. Translating gives CASSLGVVEFGFF. The chain uses TRBV7-8 and TRBJ2-1; D remains unclear. The CDR3 sequence is 13 residues long. Per germline, CDR1 SGHVS and CDR2 FQNEAQ. V was cut by 1 base and J by 15 bases, with 16 bases left in between. The full variable domain, rest sourced from reference TRBV7-8 and TRBJ2-1, is GAGVSQSPRYKVAKRGQDVALRCDPISGHVSLFWYQQALGQGPEFLTYFQNEAQLDKSGLPSDRFFAERPEGSVSTLKIQRTQQEDSAVYLCASSLGVVEFGFFGPGTRLTVL.

A single count supports this clone. The chain joins TRBV29-1 to TRBJ1-1, with 8 bases lining up with TRBD1. CDR1 and CDR2 from the germline V gene are SQVTM and ANQGSEA. V lost 4 bases, J lost 3 bases, and 10 bases stayed unmatched. This CDR3 has 15 amino acids. The CDR3 region is CSVVPGQGRDTEAFF. In nucleotides, the CDR3 is TGCAGCGTTGTGCCAGGACAGGGTCGCGACACTGAAGCTTTCTTT. Drawing the rest from reference TRBV29-1 and TRBJ1-1, the complete variable domain is SAVISQKPSRDICQRGTSLTIQCQVDSQVTMMFWYRQQPGQSLTLIATANQGSEATYESGFVIDKFPISRPNLTFSTLTVSNMSPEDSSIYLCSVVPGQGRDTEAFFGQGTRLTVV.

The DNA for the CDR3 is TGTGCCAGCAGTTCAAGGGGGAAACCCCTTAACTATGGCTACACCTTC. Translated: CASSSRGKPLNYGYTF. The V call is TRBV27, the J call TRBJ1-2; possibly TRBD1 for D (6 bases). The germline gives CDR1 MNHEY, CDR2 SMNVEV (reference sequence). With 4 bases removed from V and 1 base from J, the gap between germline ends came to 16 bases. This CDR3 is 16 amino acids long.